Here is one TCR beta chain with its context. This specimen belongs to a study of identical twins. V lost 0 bases, J lost 4 bases, and 10 bases lay in between. CDR3 size: 14 residues. Germline CDR1 reads SGHRS; CDR2 reads YFSETQ. TCRdb used MiXCR to reprocess the 5' RACE reads, holding one entry per CDR3 protein. The sample gives over 600,000 distinct CDR3 sequences, 21% of which show up once; approximately 4.3% is in the top ten. These same records also appear under a second study, on T cells expressing NK-cell markers. That investigation notes: In several experiments, an anti-gamma-delta TCR antibody restricted sorting to alpha-beta TCR T cells. The same clonotypes also predominated in the CD3+CD56-NKG2C+ fraction of four donors.

The rearrangement joins TRBV5-1 to TRBJ1-1, with a tentative D call TRBD1 (6 bases). What was sequenced was PBMCs. The clonotype originates from a woman aged 18-35 years in good health. The CDR3 DNA reads as TGCGCCAGCAGCTTGGAAGGGGGTTCCACTGAAGCTTTCTTT. It codes for CASSLEGGSTEAFF.